This T cell receptor beta chain was documented in a study of PD-1 blockade in classical Hodgkin lymphoma (dated by TCRdb to about 2020). Study-wide context: Nivolumab dosing was 3 mg/kg intravenously every 2 weeks, continuing until either disease progression or unacceptable toxicity. The study used CyTOF and TCR beta sequencing to define a peripheral blood immune signature of response to PD-1 blockade in classical Hodgkin lymphoma.

Note on this clone: Its antigen is unknown. No clone much larger than this one lies a single base away; base qualities are absent.

The time point label on this specimen signifies: cycle 1 day 1 (C1D1), immediately before nivolumab initiation. Relapse after autologous stem cell transplantation had occurred in all trial patients, and cohorts A, B and C were distinguished by prior brentuximab vedotin exposure. The trial cohort comprised 56 patients with relapsed/refractory classical Hodgkin lymphoma whose best overall responses were complete response, partial response or progressive disease. Trial patients were treated with single-agent nivolumab in the multi-cohort phase II CheckMate 205 trial. An independent review committee assessed best overall response using the 2007 International Working Group response criteria. Trial PBMCs were obtained immediately prior to nivolumab initiation (C1D1) and on therapy at cycle 2 day 1 and cycle 4 day 1. Peripheral blood was collected in 8 mL Vacutainer Cell Preparation Tubes, from which PBMCs were isolated by centrifugation and then cryopreserved.

Study-wide findings and limitations: Newly diagnosed patients were reported to have lower baseline TCR diversity than healthy donors, and relapsed/refractory patients were reported to have lower baseline TCR diversity still. By C4D1, a significant rise was seen in CD4+ TCR diversity but not in CD8+ TCR diversity (p=0.0027 vs p=0.16), and the rise was most apparent among complete responders (p=0.02). Lower diversity was observed in patients in whom nivolumab was started less than 1 year after ASCT, and these patients were excluded from later analyses so that confounding by immune reconstitution would be avoided. The study was limited to a single clinical trial cohort, and causes of repertoire differences, possibly disease activity or prior therapy, remained undefined. Baseline diversity similar to that of newly diagnosed patients was observed in trial patients achieving complete response, whereas significantly lower diversity was observed in partial responders and progressors.

Sequences SGHTA (CDR1) and FQGNSA (CDR2) are obtained from the germline V gene. V was cut back by 5 bases and J by 3 bases, leaving a gap of 6 bases between them. Including the terminal cysteine and phenylalanine, the CDR3 comprises 12 residues. Only CDR3 DNA remains: 36 bases, in frame from the first base. Genomic DNA was extracted with the Qiagen DNeasy kit from unsorted PBMCs and from negatively selected CD4+ and CD8+ fractions. Amplification of TCR beta CDR3 regions was done by immunoSEQ multiplex PCR with primers that anneal to V and J segments. A synthetic immune receptor repertoire was used to minimize amplification bias, and any remaining bias was removed computationally after sequencing. The paper's data handling went like this. Custom Python scripts were used to quantify repertoire diversity as the Shannon entropy index. Unsorted, CD4+ and CD8+ repertoires were analyzed separately, except for combined analyses in which CD4+ and CD8+ sequences were merged in silico. Clonal expansion was defined as a frequency increase of at least 2-fold after treatment compared with C1D1, and clones undetected at baseline were assigned a pseudocount of 0.5. Singleton clones were defined as clones with 0 or 1 copy at C1D1, and non-singleton clones were defined as clones with 2 or more copies. Clones expanded in unsorted samples were annotated as CD4+, CD8+ or unknown by matching protein sequences in sorted samples from the same patient. Wilcoxon tests were applied to paired samples to test diversity changes from C1D1 to C4D1. Held by TCRdb, this immuneACCESS table contains in-frame sequences only and omits some clones. Under half of the omission traces to an unresolved V gene where checked; the cause of the rest is unknown. D and trimming were read from the DNA, whereas the V and J calls and clone size are those reported in that table. This sample has approximately 44,000 clones in its table, and roughly 80% of those were observed once. Around 24% of the sample rests with the top ten.

The specimen was peripheral blood mononuclear cells (PBMCs), collected at baseline. Here the chain combines TRBV7-2 and TRBJ2-3; the D gene remains uncertain. This TCR came from a human donor with classical Hodgkin lymphoma. The CDR3 reads CASSGLTDTQYF. The base sequence is TGTGCCAGCAGCGGCCTTACAGATACGCAGTATTTT.